This TCR beta chain was sequenced during a study of shared clonotypes between healthy human individuals. In the original processing: In the immunoSEQ data, sequences were junction-only and lacked quality scores, so filtering differed. Sequencing used immunoSEQ multiplex PCR; TCRdb keeps in-frame clones, though not all of them. That table supplies the V and J calls and clone size; D and trimming were determined from the DNA. This table holds some 980,000 clones, less than 85% found once. This clone was observed once. Other DNA sequences within the sample encode an identical CDR3. This receptor was obtained from a man between 18 and 29 years old in good health. The sample was memory CD4+ T cells sorted from blood. Sample subset: CD45RA-negative fraction.

CDR3 amino acids: CASSLGGDYGYTF. The CDR3 DNA is TGTGCCAGCAGCTTGGGGGGCGACTATGGCTACACCTTC. V gene TRBV7-2 combines with J gene TRBJ1-2, with D perhaps TRBD1 (6 bases). Between the trimmed V and J ends, which lost 3 bases and 3 bases, there was a span of 8 bases. The CDR3 has 13 amino acids. CDR1 is SGHTA and CDR2 is FQGNSA in the germline V gene.